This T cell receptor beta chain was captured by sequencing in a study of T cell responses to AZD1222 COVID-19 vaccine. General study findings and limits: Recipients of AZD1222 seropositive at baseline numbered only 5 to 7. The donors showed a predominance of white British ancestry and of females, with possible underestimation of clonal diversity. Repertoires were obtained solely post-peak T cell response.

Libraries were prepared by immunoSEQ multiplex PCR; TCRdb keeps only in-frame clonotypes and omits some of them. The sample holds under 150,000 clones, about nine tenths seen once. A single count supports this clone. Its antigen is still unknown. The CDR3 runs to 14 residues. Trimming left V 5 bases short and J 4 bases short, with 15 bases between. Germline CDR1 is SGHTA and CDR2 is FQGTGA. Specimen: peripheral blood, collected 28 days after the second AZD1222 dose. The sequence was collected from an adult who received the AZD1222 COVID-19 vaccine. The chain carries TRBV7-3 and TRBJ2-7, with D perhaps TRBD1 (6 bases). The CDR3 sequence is CASSPGVSEYEQYF. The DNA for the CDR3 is TGTGCCAGCAGCCCAGGGGTTTCGGAATACGAGCAGTACTTC.